Following are 6 T cell receptor beta chains from one sample sequenced in a study of early T cells in non-severe SARS-CoV-2 infection. TCRdb reprocessed the 5' RACE reads via MiXCR and lists one record per CDR3 protein. This table has some 120,000 distinct CDR3 sequences, under 15% appearing once. Source material: whole blood. All receptors derive from an adult who was a healthcare worker with PCR-confirmed SARS-CoV-2 infection or an uninfected control (not recorded which).

This clonotype was detected only a few times. The chain links TRBV2 to TRBJ1-5; possibly TRBD1 for D (5 bases). The CDR3 covers 13 residues. Germline V lookup: CDR1 SNHLY, CDR2 FYNNEI. V lost 4 bases and J lost 4, with 8 bases in between. The CDR3 DNA sequence: TGTGCCAGCAGTGCAGGGTTAAATCAGCCCCAGCATTTT. It codes for CASSAGLNQPQHF. Combining the CDR3 with reference TRBV2 and TRBJ1-5 gives the whole variable domain EPEVTQTPSHQVTQMGQEVILRCVPISNHLYFYWYRQILGQKVEFLVSFYNNEISEKSEIFDDQFSVERPDGSNFTLKIRSTKLEDSAMYFCASSAGLNQPQHFGDGTRLSIL.

This chain links TRBV7-2 with TRBJ2-1, with D tentatively TRBD2 (6 bases). V lost 3 bases, J lost 7 bases, and 13 bases lay in between. CDR1 is SGHTA and CDR2 is FQGNSA in the germline V gene. The CDR3 runs to 14 residues. Here the CDR3 DNA reads TGTGCCAGCAGCTTTACTAGCCTCCCGAATGAGCAGTTCTTC. It is translated as CASSFTSLPNEQFF.

V usage is TRBV28 and J usage is TRBJ2-2; a weak D match, TRBD1 (5 bases). The V and J ends lost 3 bases and 6 bases respectively, with 8 bases between them. The CDR3 length is 13 residues. From germline, CDR1 is MDHEN and CDR2 SYDVKM. CDR3 residues: CASSFVQAGELFF. CDR3 DNA sequence: TGTGCCAGCAGTTTTGTACAGGCCGGGGAGCTGTTTTTT.

This clonotype was counted at least ten times. The chain links TRBV10-2 to TRBJ1-6; tentatively, D is TRBD1 (5 bases). The ends were cut back, 0 bases at V and 7 bases at J, with 13 bases in the middle. The CDR3 loop spans 16 amino acids. Germline V lookup: CDR1 WSHSY, CDR2 SAAADI. CDR3 protein: CASSESRDPANSPLHF. CDR3 coding DNA: TGCGCCAGCAGTGAGTCGAGGGACCCAGCGAATTCACCCCTCCACTTT.

The chain carries TRBV3-1 and TRBJ1-5, with D hard to call. Per the germline V gene, CDR1 is LGHDT and CDR2 is YNNKEL (reference sequence). The CDR3 loop spans 15 amino acids. V lost 1 base and J lost 4, with 11 bases in between. The CDR3 nucleotides read TGTGCCAGCAGCCAAGGCGCGGCTACTAATCAGCCCCAGCATTTT. It encodes CASSQGAATNQPQHF.

This sequence joins TRBV29-1 and TRBJ1-1; TRBD1 is a possible D gene (5 bases). V was pared by 4 bases and J by 2 bases, with 8 bases between. Germline CDR1 and CDR2: SQVTM and ANQGSEA. The CDR3 contains 12 residues. Here the CDR3 reads CSVVRTNTEAFF. The CDR3 nucleotides are TGCAGCGTTGTCCGGACAAACACTGAAGCTTTCTTT.